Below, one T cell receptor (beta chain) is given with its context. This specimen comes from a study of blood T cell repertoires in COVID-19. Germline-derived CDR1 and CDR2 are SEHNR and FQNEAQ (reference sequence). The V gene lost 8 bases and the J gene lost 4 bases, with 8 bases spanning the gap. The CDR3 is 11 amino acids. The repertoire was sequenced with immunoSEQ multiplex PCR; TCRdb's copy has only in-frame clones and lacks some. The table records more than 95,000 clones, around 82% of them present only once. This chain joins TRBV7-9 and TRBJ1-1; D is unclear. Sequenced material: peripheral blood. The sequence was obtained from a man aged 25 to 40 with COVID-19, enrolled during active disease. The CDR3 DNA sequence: TGTGCCAGCTTAGAGGGCACTGAAGCTTTCTTT. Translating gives CASLEGTEAFF.